This TCR beta chain was recorded in a study of cytomegalovirus exposure and HLA in healthy donors. Background on the study: Of the donors genotyped, several hundred in all, about 82% fell in the Caucasian-associated ancestry cluster. The study, taken as a whole, reports: Most TCR beta V segments were productive about 87% or about 30% of the time in an earlier analysis. According to the study, 180 or so TCR beta chains were cytomegalovirus-associated. Sequences of the TCR beta chain were said to predict the HLA-A and HLA-B alleles of most subjects accurately.

The PCR ran on 60 Vbeta and 13 Jbeta primers. The table came from immunoSEQ multiplex PCR; TCRdb's copy has only in-frame clones and leaves some out. The table records around 150,000 clones, around 80% of them present only once. As concerns this clone: The antigen remains undetermined.

V lost 8 bases, J lost 7 bases, and 11 bases stayed unmatched. This CDR3 contains 13 residues. Per germline, CDR1 GTSNPN and CDR2 SVGIG (reference sequence). The chain recombines TRBV30 with TRBJ1-1, with 9 positions matching TRBD1. The sequence was obtained from a female donor in good health and CMV-seropositive. Sequencing input: PBMCs. The CDR3 DNA sequence: TGTGCCCGGACACAGGGGGCGAGAAGTGAAGCTTTCTTT. Protein sequence: CARTQGARSEAFF.